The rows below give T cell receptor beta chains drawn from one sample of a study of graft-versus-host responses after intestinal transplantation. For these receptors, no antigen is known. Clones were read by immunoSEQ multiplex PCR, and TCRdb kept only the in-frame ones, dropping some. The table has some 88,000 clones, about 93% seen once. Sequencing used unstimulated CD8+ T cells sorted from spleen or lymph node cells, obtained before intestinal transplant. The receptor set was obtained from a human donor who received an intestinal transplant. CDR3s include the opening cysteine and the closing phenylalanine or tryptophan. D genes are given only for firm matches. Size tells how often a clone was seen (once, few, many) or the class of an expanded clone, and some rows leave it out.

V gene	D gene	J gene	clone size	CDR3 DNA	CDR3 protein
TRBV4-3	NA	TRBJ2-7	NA	TGCGCCAGCAGCCAAGATTTAGGGGCCTACGAGCAGTACTTC	CASSQDLGAYEQYF
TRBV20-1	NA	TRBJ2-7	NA	TGCAGTGCTAGAGACGCCTACGAGCAGTACTTC	CSARDAYEQYF
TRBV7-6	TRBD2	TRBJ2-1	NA	TGTGCCAGCAGCACCAGCGGGGGGGCTTTAAATGAGCAGTTCTTC	CASSTSGGALNEQFF
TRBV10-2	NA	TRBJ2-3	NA	TGCGCCAGCAGTGAGTCCTGGGCAGGGAACACAGATACGCAGTATTTT	CASSESWAGNTDTQYF
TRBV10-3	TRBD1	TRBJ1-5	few	TGTGCCATACGACAGGGAGAGAATCAGCCCCAGCATTTT	CAIRQGENQPQHF
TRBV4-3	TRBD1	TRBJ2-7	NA	TGCGCCAGCAGCCAGGACAGGGGGTCAGTAAATGGCGAGCAGTACTTC	CASSQDRGSVNGEQYF
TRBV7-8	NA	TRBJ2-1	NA	TGTGCCAGCAGCTTAGCCCCTTATCCAGGGCGGTCCTACAATGAGCAGTTCTTC	CASSLAPYPGRSYNEQFF
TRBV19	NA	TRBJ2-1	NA	TGTGCCAGTACGGGGGAAACCTACAATGAGCAGTTCTTC	CASTGETYNEQFF
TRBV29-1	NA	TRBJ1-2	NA	TGCAGCGCCTCGGGACAAATTGGGGAATATGGCTACACCTTC	CSASGQIGEYGYTF
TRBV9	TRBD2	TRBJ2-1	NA	TGTGCCAGCAGCGGACTAGCGGGGGGGCTCGTCAATGAGCAGTTCTTC	CASSGLAGGLVNEQFF
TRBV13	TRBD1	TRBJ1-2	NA	TGTGCCAGCAGCCTCAACACAGGGGGCGCGGAGGGCTACACCTTC	CASSLNTGGAEGYTF
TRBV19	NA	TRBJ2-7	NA	TGTGCCAGTAGCCGCACACGCCTCGAGGGGCAGTACTTC	CASSRTRLEGQYF
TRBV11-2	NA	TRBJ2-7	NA	TGTGCCAGCAGCTCCATGGGTATCCGACCGGAGGCGTACTTC	CASSSMGIRPEAYF
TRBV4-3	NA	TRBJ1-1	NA	TGCGCCAGCAGCCAAGATCCCCCCGGGGGCGGGGGACGAACTGAAGCTTTCTTT	CASSQDPPGGGGRTEAFF
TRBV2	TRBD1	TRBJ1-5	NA	TGTGCCAGCAGTTTGGGACAGGGAGGGCAGCCCCAGCATTTT	CASSLGQGGQPQHF
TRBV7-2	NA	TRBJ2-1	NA	TGTGCCAGCAGCTTAACACCAACAGGGCATGGGCAGTTCTTC	CASSLTPTGHGQFF
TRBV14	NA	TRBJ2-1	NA	TGTGCCAGCAGCCAAGTCCGGAATGAGCAGTTCTTC	CASSQVRNEQFF
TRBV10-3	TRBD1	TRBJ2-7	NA	TGTGCCATCAGTGGGAATGAGGGGGGACAGGACTCCTACGAGCAGTACTTC	CAISGNEGGQDSYEQYF
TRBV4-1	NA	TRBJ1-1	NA	TGCGCCAGCAGCCAAGTCGAGGATGCAGCCGAAGCTTTCTTT	CASSQVEDAAEAFF
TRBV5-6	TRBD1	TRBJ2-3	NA	TGTGCCAGCAGCTTAGGTGGTAGGGGGCAGGGAGATACGCAGTATTTT	CASSLGGRGQGDTQYF
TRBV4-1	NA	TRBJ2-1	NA	TGCGCCAGCAGCCAAGCTATTAGTGTGGGGCCTACAGGGAATGAGCAGTTCTTC	CASSQAISVGPTGNEQFF
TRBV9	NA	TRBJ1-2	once	TGTGCCAGCAGCTTAAAGACAGGAGACTATGGCTACACCTTC	CASSLKTGDYGYTF
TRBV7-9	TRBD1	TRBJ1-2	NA	TGTGCCAGCAGCTTAGCTTTGGACAGGATCAACTATGGCTACACCTTC	CASSLALDRINYGYTF
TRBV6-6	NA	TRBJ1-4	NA	TGTGCCGTACAATCCCAGGAAAAACTGTTTTTT	CAVQSQEKLFF
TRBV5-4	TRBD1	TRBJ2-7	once	TGTGCCAGCAGCTTGGGGGACAGCTACTACGAGCAGTACTTC	CASSLGDSYYEQYF
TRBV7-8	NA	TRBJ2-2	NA	TGTGCCAGCAGCTTAAGAGGGACAACACATCCTACCGGGGAGCTGTTTTTT	CASSLRGTTHPTGELFF
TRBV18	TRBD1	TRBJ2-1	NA	TGTGCCAGCTCATTGACGGGACAGGGGAGACACAATGAGCAGTTCTTC	CASSLTGQGRHNEQFF
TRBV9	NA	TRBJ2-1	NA	TGTGCCAGCAGCGCTACTAGTGGCCTTTGGAATGAGCAGTTCTTC	CASSATSGLWNEQFF